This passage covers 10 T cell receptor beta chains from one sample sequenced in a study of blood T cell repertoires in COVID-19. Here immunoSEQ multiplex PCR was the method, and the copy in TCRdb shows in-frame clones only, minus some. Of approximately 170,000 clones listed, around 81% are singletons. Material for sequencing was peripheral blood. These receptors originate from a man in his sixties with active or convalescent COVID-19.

This chain's CDR3 is CASSLGTASGNTIYF. The CDR3 bases are TGTGCCAGCTCACTAGGGACAGCCTCTGGAAACACCATATATTTT. The rearrangement joins TRBV18 to TRBJ1-3; 7 positions match TRBD1. CDR3 size: 15 residues. Looked up from germline, CDR1 is KGHSH and CDR2 is LQKENI. V shed 4 bases, J shed 0 bases, and the junction held 3 bases outside the gene matches.

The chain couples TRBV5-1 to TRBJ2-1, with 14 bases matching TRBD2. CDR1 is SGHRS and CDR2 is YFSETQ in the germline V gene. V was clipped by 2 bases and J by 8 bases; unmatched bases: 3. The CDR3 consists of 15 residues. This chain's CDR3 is CASSLGTSGSHEQFF. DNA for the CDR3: TGCGCCAGCAGCTTAGGGACTAGCGGGAGTCATGAGCAGTTCTTC.

The CDR3 region is CASSQSGTGNQPQHF. The DNA of the CDR3 is TGCGCCAGCAGCCAATCCGGGACAGGCAATCAGCCCCAGCATTTT. The genes are TRBV4-1 and TRBJ1-5; 7 bases line up with TRBD1. The CDR3 length is 15 residues. The V gene end was trimmed by 2 bases and the J gene end by 2 bases; junction bases not matched to a gene: 3. From germline, CDR1 is MGHRA and CDR2 YSYEKL.

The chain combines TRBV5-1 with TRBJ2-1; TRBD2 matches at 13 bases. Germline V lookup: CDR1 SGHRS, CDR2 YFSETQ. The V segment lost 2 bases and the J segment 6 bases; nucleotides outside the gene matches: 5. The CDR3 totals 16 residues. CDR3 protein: CASSFGTSGTGNEQFF. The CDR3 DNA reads TGCGCCAGCAGCTTCGGGACTAGCGGGACGGGCAATGAGCAGTTCTTC.

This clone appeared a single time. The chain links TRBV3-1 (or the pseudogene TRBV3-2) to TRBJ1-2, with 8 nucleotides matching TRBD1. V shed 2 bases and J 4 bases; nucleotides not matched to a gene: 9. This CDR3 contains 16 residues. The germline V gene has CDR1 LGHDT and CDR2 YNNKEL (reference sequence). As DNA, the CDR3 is TGTGCCAGCAGCCAAAACACCGGGACAGGCGTCTATGGCTACACCTTC. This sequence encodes CASSQNTGTGVYGYTF.

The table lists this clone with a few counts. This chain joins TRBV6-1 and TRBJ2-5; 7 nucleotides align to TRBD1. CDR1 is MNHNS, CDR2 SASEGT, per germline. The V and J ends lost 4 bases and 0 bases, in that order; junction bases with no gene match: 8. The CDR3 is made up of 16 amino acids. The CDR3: CASSGQARGYQETQYF. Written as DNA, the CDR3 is TGTGCCAGCAGTGGTCAGGCCAGGGGGTACCAAGAGACCCAGTACTTC.

The CDR3 is CASSLYGTEMNTEAFF. CDR3 coding DNA: TGTGCCAGCAGCTTATACGGGACAGAAATGAACACTGAAGCTTTCTTT. The chain links TRBV5-6 to TRBJ1-1; 7 bases match TRBD1. This CDR3 is 16 amino acids long. J lost 0 bases, V lost 2 bases, and 7 bases had no gene match. CDR1 SGHDT and CDR2 YYEEEE come from the germline V gene.

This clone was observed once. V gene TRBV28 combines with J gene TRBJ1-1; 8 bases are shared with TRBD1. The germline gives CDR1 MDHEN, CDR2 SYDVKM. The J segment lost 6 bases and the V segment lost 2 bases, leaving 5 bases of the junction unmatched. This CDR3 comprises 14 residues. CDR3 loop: CASSLPRGHAEAFF. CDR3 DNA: TGTGCCAGCAGTTTACCCAGGGGGCACGCTGAAGCTTTCTTT. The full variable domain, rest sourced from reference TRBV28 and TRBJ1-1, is DVKVTQSSRYLVKRTGEKVFLECVQDMDHENMFWYRQDPGLGLRLIYFSYDVKMKEKGDIPEGYSVSREKKERFSLILESASTNQTSMYLCASSLPRGHAEAFFGQGTRLTVV.

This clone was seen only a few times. The CDR3 here is CATSRAPGLAGGNTGELFF. The CDR3 coding sequence is TGTGCCACCAGCAGAGCCCCGGGACTAGCGGGAGGCAACACCGGGGAGCTGTTTTTT. This chain uses TRBV15 with TRBJ2-2, with 15 bases matching TRBD2. The ends lost 1 base at V and 2 bases at J; junction bases unmatched: 5. The CDR3 is 19 amino acids. CDR1 LNHNV and CDR2 YYDKDF come from the germline V gene (reference sequence).

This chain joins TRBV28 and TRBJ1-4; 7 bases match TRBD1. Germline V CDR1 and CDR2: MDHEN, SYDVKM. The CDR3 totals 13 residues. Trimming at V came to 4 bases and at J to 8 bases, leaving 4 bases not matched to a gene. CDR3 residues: CASSSNRGEKLFF. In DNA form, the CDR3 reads TGTGCCAGCAGTTCAAACAGGGGAGAAAAACTGTTTTTT.